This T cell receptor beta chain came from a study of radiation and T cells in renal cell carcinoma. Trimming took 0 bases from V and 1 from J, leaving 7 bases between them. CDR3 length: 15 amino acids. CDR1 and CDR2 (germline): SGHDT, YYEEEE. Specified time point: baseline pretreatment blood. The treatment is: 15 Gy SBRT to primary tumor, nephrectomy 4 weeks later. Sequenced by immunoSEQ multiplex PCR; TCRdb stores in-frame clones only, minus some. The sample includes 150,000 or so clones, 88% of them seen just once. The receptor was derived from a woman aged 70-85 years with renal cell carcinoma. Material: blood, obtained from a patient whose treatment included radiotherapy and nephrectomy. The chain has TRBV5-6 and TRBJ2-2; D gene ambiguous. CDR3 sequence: CASSLVALNTGELFF. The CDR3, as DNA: TGTGCCAGCAGCTTGGTAGCTTTGAACACCGGGGAGCTGTTTTTT.